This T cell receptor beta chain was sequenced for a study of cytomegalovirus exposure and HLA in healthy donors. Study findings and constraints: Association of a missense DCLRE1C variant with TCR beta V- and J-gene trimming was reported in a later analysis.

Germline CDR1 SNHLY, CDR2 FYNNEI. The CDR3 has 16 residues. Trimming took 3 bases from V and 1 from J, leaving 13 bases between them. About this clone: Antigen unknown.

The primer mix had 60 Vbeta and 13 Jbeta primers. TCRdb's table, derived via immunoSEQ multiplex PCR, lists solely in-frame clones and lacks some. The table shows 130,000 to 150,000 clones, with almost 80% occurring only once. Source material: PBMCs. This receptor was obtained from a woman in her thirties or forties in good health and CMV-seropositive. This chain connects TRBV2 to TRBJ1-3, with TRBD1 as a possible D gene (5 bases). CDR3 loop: CASSDVRVRSGNTIYF. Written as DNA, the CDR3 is TGTGCCAGCAGTGACGTCAGGGTTAGGTCTGGAAACACCATATATTTT.